Sequencing of this T cell receptor beta chain was carried out in a study of STAT3 mutations in large granular lymphocyte leukemia. The ends were cut back, 0 bases at V and 6 bases at J, with 13 bases in the middle. This CDR3 comprises 15 residues. Looked up from germline, CDR1 is SNHLY and CDR2 is FYNNEI. Libraries were prepared by immunoSEQ multiplex PCR; TCRdb keeps only in-frame clonotypes and omits some of them. The table shows roughly 40,000 clones, with roughly 81% occurring only once. Study results and limitations: Every T-LGLL patient had at least one immunodominant TCRbeta clonotype.

About this clone: Its antigen is unidentified.

Sequencing was carried out using PBMCs. The V and J genes are TRBV2 and TRBJ2-3, with D perhaps matching TRBD1 (5 bases). This TCR derives from a human donor with T large granular lymphocyte leukemia. Some clones in this sample may be carry-over from other donors' samples. The CDR3 loop reads CASSEAPGQGDTQYF. The CDR3 coding sequence is TGTGCCAGCAGTGAAGCGCCGGGCCAGGGCGATACGCAGTATTTT.